This TCR beta chain is drawn from a study of cytomegalovirus exposure and HLA in healthy donors. Worth noting for this clone: As yet, its antigen is unknown.

PCR was performed using 60 Vbeta and 13 Jbeta primers. Assay: immunoSEQ multiplex PCR; the TCRdb copy retains only in-frame clones and omits some. The sample includes fewer than 140,000 clones, roughly 80% of them seen just once. General study findings and limits: According to a later analysis, donors in an Asian-associated ancestry cluster reportedly had fewer N-insertions than the roughly 660-donor mean. It was approximately 170 TCR beta chains that were listed as cytomegalovirus-associated. Later analysis identified several of the most significant clusters that appeared linked to common viral pathogens. Most CMV-associated TCR beta chains appeared HLA-restricted in a later analysis.

Germline V gene lookup returns CDR1 MNHEY and CDR2 SVGAGI. The V and J ends lost 9 bases and 6 bases, in that order; junction bases with no gene match: 14. The CDR3 sequence is 15 residues long. This TCR was recovered from a man between 50 and 59 years old in good health and CMV-seronegative. Sequencing was carried out using PBMCs. V and J are TRBV6-5 and TRBJ2-3, with 8 bases fitting TRBD2. The CDR3 sequence: CASGSGGGRRDTQYF. Here the CDR3 DNA reads TGTGCCAGTGGCTCGGGGGGGGGACGGAGGGATACGCAGTATTTT.